The clone carrying this T cell receptor beta chain showed up many times. From RNA, the CDR3 regions of TCR beta chains were amplified and sequenced. The workflow started with a first-round RT-PCR run with HTBI primers and then moved on to a second-round multiplex PCR. TCRdb recomputed calls from the multiplex PCR reads with MiXCR, one row per CDR3 protein. The sample contains approximately 500,000 distinct CDR3 sequences, approximately 15% of which appear only once. The data were obtained in a study of Graves' ophthalmopathy and Graves' hyperthyroidism. The material sequenced was blood. The source of this sequence is a woman aged 30 to 39 with Graves' ophthalmopathy.

CDR3 region: CASSRTSTGELFF. For the CDR3, the DNA is TGTGCCAGCAGCCGGACTAGCACCGGGGAGCTGTTTTTT. The chain joins TRBV7-2 to TRBJ2-2, with 7 bases identical to TRBD2. CDR1 SGHTA and CDR2 FQGNSA come from the germline V gene. The CDR3 consists of 13 residues. Unmatched junction bases numbered 1, after V lost 5 bases and J lost 4 bases.